The sample holds a few counts of the clone carrying this TCR beta chain. The data belong to a study of blood T cells in healthy people across ages. V dropped 2 bases and J dropped 3 bases, with 16 bases sitting between them. Germline values: CDR1 SGHTA, CDR2 FQGNSA. The length of the CDR3 is 16 residues. The use of a sample-barcoded 5' primer and a J-beta primer mix characterized a second PCR of 7 to 11 cycles. From the 5' RACE reads, TCRdb called clonotypes with MiXCR, one entry per CDR3 protein. Of 750,000 to 950,000 distinct CDR3 sequences in the sample, around 24% were seen once. A further study also used this sample, focusing on T cells of mothers and their children. In that study: Three healthy Caucasian mothers served as donors, and their six children did as well. Related and unrelated pairs show similar shaping of TCR recombination output by thymic selection.

V usage is TRBV7-2 and J usage is TRBJ2-5; tentative D call: TRBD1 (5 bases). This TCR derives from a boy aged 5-17 years in good health. The specimen sequenced was blood. The CDR3 region is CASSLWGSRSEETQYF. CDR3 sequence (DNA): TGTGCCAGCAGCTTATGGGGCAGCCGGTCAGAAGAGACCCAGTACTTC.